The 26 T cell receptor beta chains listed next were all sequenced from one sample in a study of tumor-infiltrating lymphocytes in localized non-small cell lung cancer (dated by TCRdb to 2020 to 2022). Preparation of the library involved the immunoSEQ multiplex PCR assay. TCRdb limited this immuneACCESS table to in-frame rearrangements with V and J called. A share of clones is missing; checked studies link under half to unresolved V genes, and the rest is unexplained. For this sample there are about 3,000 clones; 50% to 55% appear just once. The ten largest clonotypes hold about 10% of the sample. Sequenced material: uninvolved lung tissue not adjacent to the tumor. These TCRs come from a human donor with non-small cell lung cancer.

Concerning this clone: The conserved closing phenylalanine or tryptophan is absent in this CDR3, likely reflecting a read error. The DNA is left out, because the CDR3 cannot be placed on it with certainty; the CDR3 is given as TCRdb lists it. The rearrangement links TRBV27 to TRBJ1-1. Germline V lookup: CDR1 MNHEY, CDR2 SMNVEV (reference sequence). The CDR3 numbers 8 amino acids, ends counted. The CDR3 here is CASRRGAG.

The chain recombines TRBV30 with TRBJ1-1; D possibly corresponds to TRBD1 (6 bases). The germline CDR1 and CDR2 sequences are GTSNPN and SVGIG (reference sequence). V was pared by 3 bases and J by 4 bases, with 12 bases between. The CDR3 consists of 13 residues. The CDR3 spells CAWSPGATTEAFF. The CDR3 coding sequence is TGTGCCTGGAGCCCGGGGGCGACCACTGAAGCTTTCTTT.

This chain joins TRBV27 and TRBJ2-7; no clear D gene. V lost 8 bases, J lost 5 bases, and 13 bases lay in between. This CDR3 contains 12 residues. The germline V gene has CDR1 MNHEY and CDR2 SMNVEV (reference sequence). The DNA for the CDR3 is TGTGCCAGCGGGCCTTTGAGACACGAGCAGTACTTC. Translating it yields CASGPLRHEQYF.

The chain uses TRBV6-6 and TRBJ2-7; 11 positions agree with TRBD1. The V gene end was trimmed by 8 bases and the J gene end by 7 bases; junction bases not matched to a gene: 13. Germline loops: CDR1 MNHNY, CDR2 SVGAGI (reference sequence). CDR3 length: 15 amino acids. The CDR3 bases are TGTGCCAGCTTAGCCTCAGGGGGGACAGGGGGTGAGCAGTACTTC. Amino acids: CASLASGGTGGEQYF.

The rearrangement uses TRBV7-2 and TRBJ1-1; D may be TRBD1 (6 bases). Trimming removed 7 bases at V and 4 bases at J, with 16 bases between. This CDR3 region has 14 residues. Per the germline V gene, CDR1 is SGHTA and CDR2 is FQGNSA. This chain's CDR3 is CASTKRGWGTEAFF. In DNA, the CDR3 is TGTGCCAGCACCAAGAGGGGGTGGGGCACTGAAGCTTTCTTT.

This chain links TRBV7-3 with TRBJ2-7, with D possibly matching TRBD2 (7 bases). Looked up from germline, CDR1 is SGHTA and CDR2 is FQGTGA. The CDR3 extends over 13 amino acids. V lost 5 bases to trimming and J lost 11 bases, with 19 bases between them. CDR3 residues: CASSPRGAGDKYF. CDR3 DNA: TGTGCCAGCAGCCCCCGGGGGGCGGGAGATAAGTACTTC.

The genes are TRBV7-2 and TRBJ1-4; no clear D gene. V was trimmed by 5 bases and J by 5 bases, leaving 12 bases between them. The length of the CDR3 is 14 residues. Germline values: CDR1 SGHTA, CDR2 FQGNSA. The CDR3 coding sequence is TGTGCCAGCAGCCAAGACCGCTGGAATGAAAAACTGTTTTTT. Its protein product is CASSQDRWNEKLFF. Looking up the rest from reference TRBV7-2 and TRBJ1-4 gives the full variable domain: GAGVSQSPSNKVTEKGKDVELRCDPISGHTALYWYRQSLGQGLEFLIYFQGNSAPDKSGLPSDRFSAERTGGSVSTLTIQRTQQEDSAVYLCASSQDRWNEKLFFGSGTQLSVL.

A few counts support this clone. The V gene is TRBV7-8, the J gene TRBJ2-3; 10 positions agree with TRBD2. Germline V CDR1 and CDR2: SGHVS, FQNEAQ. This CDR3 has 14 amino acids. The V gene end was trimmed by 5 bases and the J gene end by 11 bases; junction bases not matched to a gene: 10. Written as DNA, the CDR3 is TGTGCCAGCAGCGACAAGCGGGGGGGACTCTTGCAGTATTTT. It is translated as CASSDKRGGLLQYF.

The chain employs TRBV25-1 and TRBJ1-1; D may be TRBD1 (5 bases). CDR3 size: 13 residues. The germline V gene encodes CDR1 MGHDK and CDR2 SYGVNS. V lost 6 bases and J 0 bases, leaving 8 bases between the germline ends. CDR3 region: CASSGAMNTEAFF. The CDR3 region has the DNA TGTGCCAGCAGCGGGGCCATGAACACTGAAGCTTTCTTT.

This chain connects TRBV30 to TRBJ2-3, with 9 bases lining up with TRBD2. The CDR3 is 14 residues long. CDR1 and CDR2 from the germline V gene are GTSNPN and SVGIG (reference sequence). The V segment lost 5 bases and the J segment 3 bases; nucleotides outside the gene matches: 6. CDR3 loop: CAWGTSRLTDTQYF. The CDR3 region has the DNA TGTGCCTGGGGGACTAGCAGACTTACAGATACGCAGTATTTT.

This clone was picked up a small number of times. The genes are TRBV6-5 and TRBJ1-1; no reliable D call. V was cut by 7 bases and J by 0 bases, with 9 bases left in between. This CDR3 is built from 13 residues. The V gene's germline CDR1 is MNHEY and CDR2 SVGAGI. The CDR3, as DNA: TGTGCCAGCATTGGGCAGATGAACACTGAAGCTTTCTTT. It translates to CASIGQMNTEAFF.

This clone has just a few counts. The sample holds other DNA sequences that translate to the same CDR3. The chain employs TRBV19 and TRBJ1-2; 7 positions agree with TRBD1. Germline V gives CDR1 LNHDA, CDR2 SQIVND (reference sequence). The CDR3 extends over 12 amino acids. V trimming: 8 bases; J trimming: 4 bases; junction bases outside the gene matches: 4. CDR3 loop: CASRDRGYGYTF. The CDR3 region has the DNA TGTGCCAGTCGGGACAGAGGCTATGGCTACACCTTC.

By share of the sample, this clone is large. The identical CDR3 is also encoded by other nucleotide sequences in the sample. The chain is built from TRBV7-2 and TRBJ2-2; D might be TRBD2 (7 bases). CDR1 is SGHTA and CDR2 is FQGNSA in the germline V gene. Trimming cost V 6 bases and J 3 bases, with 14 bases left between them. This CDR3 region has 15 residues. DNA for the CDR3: TGTGCCAGCAGGAGGGGGGGCGTGGACACCGGGGAGCTGTTTTTT. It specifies CASRRGGVDTGELFF. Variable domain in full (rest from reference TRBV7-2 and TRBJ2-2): GAGVSQSPSNKVTEKGKDVELRCDPISGHTALYWYRQSLGQGLEFLIYFQGNSAPDKSGLPSDRFSAERTGGSVSTLTIQRTQQEDSAVYLCASRRGGVDTGELFFGEGSRLTVL.

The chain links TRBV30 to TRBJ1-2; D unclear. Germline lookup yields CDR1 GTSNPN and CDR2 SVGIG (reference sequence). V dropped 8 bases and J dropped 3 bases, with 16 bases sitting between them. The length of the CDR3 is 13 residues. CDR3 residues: CARRDPAHYGYTF. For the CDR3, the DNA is TGTGCCCGGCGAGACCCGGCCCACTATGGCTACACCTTC.

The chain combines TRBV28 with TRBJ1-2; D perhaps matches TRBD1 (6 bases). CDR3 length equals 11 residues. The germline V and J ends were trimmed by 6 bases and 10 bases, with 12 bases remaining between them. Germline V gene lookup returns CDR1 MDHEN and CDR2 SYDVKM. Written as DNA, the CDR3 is TGTGCCAGCAGCTCCTACAGGGACTACACCTTC. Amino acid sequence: CASSSYRDYTF.

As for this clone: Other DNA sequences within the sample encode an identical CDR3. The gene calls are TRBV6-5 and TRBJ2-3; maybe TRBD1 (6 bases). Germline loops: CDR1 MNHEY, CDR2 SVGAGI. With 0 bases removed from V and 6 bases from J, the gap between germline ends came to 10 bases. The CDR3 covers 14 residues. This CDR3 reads CASSYSRGGDTQYF. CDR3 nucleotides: TGTGCCAGCAGTTACTCCAGGGGCGGGGATACGCAGTATTTT.

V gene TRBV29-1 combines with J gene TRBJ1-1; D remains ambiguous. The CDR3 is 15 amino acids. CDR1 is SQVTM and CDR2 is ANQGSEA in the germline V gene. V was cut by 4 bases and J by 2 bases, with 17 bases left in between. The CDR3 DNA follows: TGCAGCGTTGGGGTCGGCGGAGGAGATAACACTGAAGCTTTCTTT. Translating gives CSVGVGGGDNTEAFF.

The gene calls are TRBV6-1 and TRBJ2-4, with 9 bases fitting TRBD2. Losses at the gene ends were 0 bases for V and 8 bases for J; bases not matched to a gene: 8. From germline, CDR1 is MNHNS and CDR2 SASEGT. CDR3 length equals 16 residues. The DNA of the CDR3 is TGTGCCAGCAGTGAAGCGCTGGCGGGGGGGCTGGACATTCAGTACTTC. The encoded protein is CASSEALAGGLDIQYF.

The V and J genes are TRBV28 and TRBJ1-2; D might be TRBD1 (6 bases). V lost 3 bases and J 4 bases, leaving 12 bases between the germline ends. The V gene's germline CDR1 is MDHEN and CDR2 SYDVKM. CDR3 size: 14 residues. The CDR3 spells CASSFSGGAYGYTF. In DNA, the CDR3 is TGTGCCAGCAGTTTTAGCGGGGGGGCCTATGGCTACACCTTC.

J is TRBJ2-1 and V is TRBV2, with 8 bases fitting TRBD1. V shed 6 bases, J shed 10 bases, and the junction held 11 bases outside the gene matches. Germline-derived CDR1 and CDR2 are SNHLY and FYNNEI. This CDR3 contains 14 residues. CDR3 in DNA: TGTGCCAGCAGGGCGACAGGGGCCTCCGGCGAGCAGTTCTTC. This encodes CASRATGASGEQFF.

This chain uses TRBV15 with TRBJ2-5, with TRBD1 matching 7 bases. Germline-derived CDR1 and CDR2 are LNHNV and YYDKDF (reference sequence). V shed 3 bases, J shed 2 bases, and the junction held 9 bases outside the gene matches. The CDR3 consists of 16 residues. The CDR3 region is CATSSPGQIVQETQYF. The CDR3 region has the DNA TGTGCCACCAGCAGTCCGGGACAGATAGTTCAAGAGACCCAGTACTTC.

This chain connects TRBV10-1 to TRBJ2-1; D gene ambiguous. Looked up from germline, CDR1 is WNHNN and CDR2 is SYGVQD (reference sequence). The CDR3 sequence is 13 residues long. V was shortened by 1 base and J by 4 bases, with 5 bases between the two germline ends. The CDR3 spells CASSEYLYNEQFF. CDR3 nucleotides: TGCGCCAGCAGTGAGTACCTTTACAATGAGCAGTTCTTC.

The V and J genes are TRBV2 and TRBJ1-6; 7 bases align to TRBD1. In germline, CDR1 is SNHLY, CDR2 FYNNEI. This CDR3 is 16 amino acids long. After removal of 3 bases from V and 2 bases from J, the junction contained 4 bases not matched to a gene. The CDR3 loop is CASSDGTAPYNSPLHF. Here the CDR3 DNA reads TGTGCCAGCAGTGACGGGACAGCTCCCTATAATTCACCCCTCCACTTT.

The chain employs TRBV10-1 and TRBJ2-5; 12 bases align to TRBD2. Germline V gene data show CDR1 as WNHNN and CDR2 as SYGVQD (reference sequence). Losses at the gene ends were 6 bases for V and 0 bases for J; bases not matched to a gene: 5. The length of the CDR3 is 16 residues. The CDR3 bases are TGCGCCAGCAGCCCCGGGACTAGCGGGTACCAAGAGACCCAGTACTTC. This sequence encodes CASSPGTSGYQETQYF.

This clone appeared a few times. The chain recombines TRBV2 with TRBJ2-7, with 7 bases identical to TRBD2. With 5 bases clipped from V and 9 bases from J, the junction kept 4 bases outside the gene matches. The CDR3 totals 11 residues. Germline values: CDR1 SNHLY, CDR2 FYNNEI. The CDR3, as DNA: TGTGCCAGCAGTATCGGACTAGGGCAGTACTTC. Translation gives CASSIGLGQYF.

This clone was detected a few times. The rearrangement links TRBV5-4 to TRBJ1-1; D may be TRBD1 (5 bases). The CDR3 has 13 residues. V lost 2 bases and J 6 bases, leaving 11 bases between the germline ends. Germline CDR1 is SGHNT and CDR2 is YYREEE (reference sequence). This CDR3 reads CASSFGGRPEAFF. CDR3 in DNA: TGTGCCAGCAGCTTCGGGGGAAGGCCTGAAGCTTTCTTT.